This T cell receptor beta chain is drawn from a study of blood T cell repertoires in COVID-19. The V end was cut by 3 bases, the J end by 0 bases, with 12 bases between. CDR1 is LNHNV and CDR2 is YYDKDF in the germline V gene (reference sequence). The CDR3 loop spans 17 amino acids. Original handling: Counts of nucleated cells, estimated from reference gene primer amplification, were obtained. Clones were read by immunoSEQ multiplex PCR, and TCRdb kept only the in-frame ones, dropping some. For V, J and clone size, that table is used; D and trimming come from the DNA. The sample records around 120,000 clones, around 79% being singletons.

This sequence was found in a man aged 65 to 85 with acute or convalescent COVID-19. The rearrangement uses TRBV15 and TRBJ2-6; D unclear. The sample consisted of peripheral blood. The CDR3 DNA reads TGTGCCACCAGCAGCCAAGCGTTCAGCTCTGGGGCCAACGTCCTGACTTTC. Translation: CATSSQAFSSGANVLTF.